This T cell receptor (beta chain) originates from a study of OX40 agonist ivuxolimab in advanced cancers. Sequenced by immunoSEQ multiplex PCR; TCRdb stores in-frame clones only, minus some. The sample comprises 15,000 or so clones, around four fifths of which are singletons, and approximately 37% rests with the top ten. The CDR3 totals 16 residues. Germline assignment: CDR1 MGHRA and CDR2 YSYEKL. Trimming stripped 0 bases from V and 0 bases from J, with 11 bases between. The chain combines TRBV4-1 with TRBJ1-1, with D unresolved. Source: CD4+ or CD8+ T cells sorted from blood, taken in a trial of the OX40 agonist ivuxolimab. This TCR was recovered from an adult with an advanced solid tumor such as melanoma, head and neck, liver or kidney cancer. CDR3 DNA sequence: TGCGCCAGCAGCCAAGACTCGGGGTGGGTGAACACTGAAGCTTTCTTT. Translation: CASSQDSGWVNTEAFF.